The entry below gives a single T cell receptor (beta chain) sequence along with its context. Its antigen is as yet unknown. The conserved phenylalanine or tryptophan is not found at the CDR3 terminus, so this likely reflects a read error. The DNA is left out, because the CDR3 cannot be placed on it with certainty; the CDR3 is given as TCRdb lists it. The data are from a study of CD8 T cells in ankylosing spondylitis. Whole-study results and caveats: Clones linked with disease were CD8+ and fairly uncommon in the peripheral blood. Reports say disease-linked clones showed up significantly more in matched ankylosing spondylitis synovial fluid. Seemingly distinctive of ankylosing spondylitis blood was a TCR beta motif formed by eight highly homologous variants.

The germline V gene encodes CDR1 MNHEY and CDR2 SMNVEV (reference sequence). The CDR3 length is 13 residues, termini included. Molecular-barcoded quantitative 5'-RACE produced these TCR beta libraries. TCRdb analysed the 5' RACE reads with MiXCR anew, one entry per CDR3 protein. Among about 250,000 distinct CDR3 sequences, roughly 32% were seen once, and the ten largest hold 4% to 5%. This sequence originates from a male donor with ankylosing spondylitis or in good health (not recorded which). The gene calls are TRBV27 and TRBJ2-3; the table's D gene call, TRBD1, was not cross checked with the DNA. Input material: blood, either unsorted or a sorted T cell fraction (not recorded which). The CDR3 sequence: CASSLSGGAYLAV.